Shown below are 10 T cell receptor beta chains from a single sample sequenced in a study of post-analysis software for immune sequencing data. Findings of the study overall: About five TRBV segments (TRBV5-6, TRBV5-1 and TRBV20-1 among them) occurred more frequently in patients than in controls.

No antigen is known for these receptors. cDNA libraries of TCR beta carried unique molecular identifiers. Each CDR3 protein is one row after TCRdb ran MiXCR on the PCR reads. The table records about 820,000 distinct CDR3 sequences, under 70% of them present only once. Sequenced sample: blood. Receptors originate from a girl aged 10 to 17 with multiple sclerosis.

The chain links TRBV4-1 to TRBJ2-7; D is unresolved. Germline V CDR1 and CDR2: MGHRA, YSYEKL. This CDR3 spans 15 amino acids. The V end was cut by 4 bases, the J end by 2 bases, with 15 bases between. CDR3 coding DNA: TGCGCCAGCAGCCCCCCCGGCCGCCTGGCCTACGAGCAGTACTTC. This translates into CASSPPGRLAYEQYF.

A few counts support this clonotype. The chain combines TRBV5-1 with TRBJ2-5; D is uncertain. Per the germline V gene, CDR1 is SGHRS and CDR2 is YFSETQ. The CDR3 runs 13 residues. The ends were cut back, 2 bases at V and 0 bases at J, with 5 bases in the middle. DNA of the CDR3: TGCGCCAGCAGCTTTGGAGACCAAGAGACCCAGTACTTC. The encoded protein is CASSFGDQETQYF. The full variable domain, in which reference TRBV5-1 and TRBJ2-5 provide the parts outside the CDR3, is KAGVTQTPRYLIKTRGQQVTLSCSPISGHRSVSWYQQTPGQGLQFLFEYFSETQRNKGNFPGRFSGRQFSNSRSEMNVSTLELGDSALYLCASSFGDQETQYFGPGTRLLVL.

V gene TRBV3-1 combines with J gene TRBJ2-4; unclear D gene. TRBJ2-7 explains the end of the DNA better; the J call may be wrong. Germline lookup yields CDR1 LGHDT and CDR2 YNNKEL (reference sequence). The CDR3 length is 13 residues. The CDR3 spells CASSQERTYEQYF. CDR3 DNA sequence: TGTGCCAGCAGCCAAGAGCGCACCTACGAGCAGTACTTC.

This chain connects TRBV7-9 to TRBJ1-1; D is ambiguous. The V gene's germline CDR1 is SEHNR and CDR2 FQNEAQ (reference sequence). Trimming cost V 0 bases and J 3 bases, with 14 bases left between them. The CDR3 runs to 16 residues. The CDR3 DNA reads as TGTGCCAGCAGCTTAGCGTGGCTCTTAGAGGACACTGAAGCTTTCTTT. Protein product: CASSLAWLLEDTEAFF.

In this sample, this clonotype turned up a few times. The J gene is TRBJ1-1, the V gene TRBV6-1; D gene uncertain. Trimming removed 7 bases at V and 4 bases at J, with 13 bases between. CDR3 length: 13 residues. Germline CDR1 MNHNS, CDR2 SASEGT. The DNA for the CDR3 is TGTGCCAGCATCATCACGGGGAGCACTGAAGCTTTCTTT. This codes for CASIITGSTEAFF.

V and J are TRBV7-2 and TRBJ2-3; D remains unclear. The CDR3 contains 14 residues. Germline CDR1 SGHTA, CDR2 FQGNSA. Trimming removed 1 base at V and 4 bases at J, with 9 bases between. The CDR3 protein is CASSLGADPDTQYF. For the CDR3, the DNA is TGTGCCAGCAGCTTAGGGGCAGATCCAGATACGCAGTATTTT.

This clonotype has just a few counts. The chain recombines TRBV4-1 with TRBJ2-7, with D possibly being TRBD1 (6 bases). The V and J ends lost 0 bases and 7 bases respectively, with 19 bases between them. The CDR3 extends over 16 amino acids. In germline, CDR1 is MGHRA, CDR2 YSYEKL. The CDR3: CASSQDSPPGASEQYF. For the CDR3, the DNA is TGCGCCAGCAGCCAAGATTCCCCCCCAGGGGCAAGTGAGCAGTACTTC.

This clonotype appeared a few times. This chain links TRBV20-1 with TRBJ2-5, with D possibly matching TRBD2 (5 bases). This CDR3 contains 15 residues. The ends were cut back, 5 bases at V and 5 bases at J, with 21 bases in the middle. The germline V gene has CDR1 DFQATT and CDR2 SNEGSKA (reference sequence). CDR3 DNA sequence: TGCAGTGCTGACACCGGGATCCAACAAGGGGAGACCCAGTACTTC. Translating gives CSADTGIQQGETQYF.

The V gene is TRBV20-1, the J gene TRBJ2-3; TRBD1 agrees at 9 bases. V trimming: 7 bases; J trimming: 5 bases; junction bases outside the gene matches: 10. This CDR3 contains 14 residues. Germline V gene sequence: CDR1 DFQATT, CDR2 SNEGSKA (reference sequence). In DNA, the CDR3 is TGCAGTGGGGTACAGGGGGCGCCCCGAGATACGCAGTATTTT. It yields the protein CSGVQGAPRDTQYF.

This chain connects TRBV5-1 to TRBJ1-1, with 7 bases matching TRBD1. Looked up from germline, CDR1 is SGHRS and CDR2 is YFSETQ. This CDR3 spans 16 amino acids. Unmatched junction bases numbered 11, after V lost 4 bases and J lost 2 bases. CDR3 in amino acids: CASSNGQARVNTEAFF. The CDR3 DNA follows: TGCGCCAGCAGCAACGGACAGGCCCGAGTCAACACTGAAGCTTTCTTT.